This T cell receptor beta chain was found in a study of response to subunit inactivated influenza vaccine. Findings of the study overall: It was the authors' suggestion that each seasonal influenza vaccination recruits few new T cells.

TCRdb re-analysed the RT-PCR reads in MiXCR, keeping a single row per CDR3 protein. The sample has approximately 730,000 distinct CDR3 sequences, approximately 13% seen once. This clonotype was observed many times. The antigen remains unidentified. This clonotype was sampled from a man aged 50-60 years who received an inactivated influenza vaccine. The sample was PBMCs from blood, taken approximately 15 days before vaccination.

The CDR3 loop reads CASSPAAGEETQYF. The CDR3 DNA sequence: TGCGCCAGCAGCCCGGCAGCGGGGGAAGAGACCCAGTACTTC. This chain connects TRBV5-1 to TRBJ2-5; 8 bases align to TRBD2. CDR3 length: 14 amino acids. Trimming cost V 4 bases and J 3 bases; bases outside gene matches: 5. Germline lookup yields CDR1 SGHRS and CDR2 YFSETQ.